The present entry profiles one T cell receptor beta chain with its context. J lost 4 bases, V lost 3 bases, and 7 bases had no gene match. The CDR3 loop spans 15 amino acids. Germline CDR1 SGHTA, CDR2 FQGNSA. The data are from a study of control samples from healthy donors and cancer patients. The assay was immunoSEQ multiplex PCR, and TCRdb's table has in-frame clones only and misses some. The table includes around 20,000 clones, roughly four fifths detected once. The chain employs TRBV7-2 and TRBJ2-5; TRBD1 matches at 8 bases. Sequenced input: PBMCs. The receptor was derived from a man older than 75 with head and neck cancer. The CDR3 DNA follows: TGTGCCAGCAGCTTGGACGGGACAGGTCGAGAGACCCAGTACTTC. This codes for CASSLDGTGRETQYF. Full variable domain (outside the CDR3, taken from reference TRBV7-2 and TRBJ2-5): GAGVSQSPSNKVTEKGKDVELRCDPISGHTALYWYRQSLGQGLEFLIYFQGNSAPDKSGLPSDRFSAERTGGSVSTLTIQRTQQEDSAVYLCASSLDGTGRETQYFGPGTRLLVL.